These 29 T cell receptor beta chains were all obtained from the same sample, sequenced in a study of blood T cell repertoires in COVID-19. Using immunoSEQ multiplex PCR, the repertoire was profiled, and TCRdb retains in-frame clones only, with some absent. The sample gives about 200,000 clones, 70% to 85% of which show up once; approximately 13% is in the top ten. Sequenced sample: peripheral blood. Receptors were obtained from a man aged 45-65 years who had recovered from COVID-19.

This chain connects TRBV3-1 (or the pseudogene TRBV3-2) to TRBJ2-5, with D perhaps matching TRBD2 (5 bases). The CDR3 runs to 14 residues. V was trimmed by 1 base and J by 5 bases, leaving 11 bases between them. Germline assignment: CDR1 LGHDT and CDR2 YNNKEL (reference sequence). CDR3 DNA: TGTGCCAGCAGCCAAGCTAGGACGGGGGAGACCCAGTACTTC. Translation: CASSQARTGETQYF.

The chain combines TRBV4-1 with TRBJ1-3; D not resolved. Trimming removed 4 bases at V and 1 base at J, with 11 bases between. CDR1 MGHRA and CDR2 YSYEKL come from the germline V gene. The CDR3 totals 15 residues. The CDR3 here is CASSPLVASGNTIYF. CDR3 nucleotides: TGCGCCAGCAGCCCCCTTGTGGCTTCTGGAAACACCATATATTTT.

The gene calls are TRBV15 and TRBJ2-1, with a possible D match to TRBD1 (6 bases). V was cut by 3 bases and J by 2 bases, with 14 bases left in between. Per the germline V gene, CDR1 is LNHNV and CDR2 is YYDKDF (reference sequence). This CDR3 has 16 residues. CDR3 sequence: CATSRQQGSPYNEQFF. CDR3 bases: TGTGCCACCAGCAGGCAACAGGGTTCCCCCTACAATGAGCAGTTCTTC.

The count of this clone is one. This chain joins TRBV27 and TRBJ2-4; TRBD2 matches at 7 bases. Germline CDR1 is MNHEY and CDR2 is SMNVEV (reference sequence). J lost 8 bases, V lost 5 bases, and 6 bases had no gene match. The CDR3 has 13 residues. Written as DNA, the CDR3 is TGTGCCAGCAGTACCCTCCGGGAGGACATTCAGTACTTC. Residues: CASSTLREDIQYF.

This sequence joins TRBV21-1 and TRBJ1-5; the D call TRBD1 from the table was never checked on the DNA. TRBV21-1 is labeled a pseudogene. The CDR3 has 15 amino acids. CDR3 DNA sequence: TGTGCCAGCAGCAAAGCTAGACAGGGACATCAGCCCCAGCATTTT. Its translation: CASSKARQGHQPQHF.

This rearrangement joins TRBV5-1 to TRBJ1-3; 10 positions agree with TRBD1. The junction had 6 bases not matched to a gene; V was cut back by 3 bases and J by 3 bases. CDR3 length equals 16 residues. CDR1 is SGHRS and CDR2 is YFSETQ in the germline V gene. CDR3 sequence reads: CASSYSGTGVGNTIYF. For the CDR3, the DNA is TGCGCCAGCAGCTACTCCGGGACAGGGGTTGGAAACACCATATATTTT. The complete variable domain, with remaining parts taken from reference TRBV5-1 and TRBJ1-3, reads KAGVTQTPRYLIKTRGQQVTLSCSPISGHRSVSWYQQTPGQGLQFLFEYFSETQRNKGNFPGRFSGRQFSNSRSEMNVSTLELGDSALYLCASSYSGTGVGNTIYFGEGSWLTVV.

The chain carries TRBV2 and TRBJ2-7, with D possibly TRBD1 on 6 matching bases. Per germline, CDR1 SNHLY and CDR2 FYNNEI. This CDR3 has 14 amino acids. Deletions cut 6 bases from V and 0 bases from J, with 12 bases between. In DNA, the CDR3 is TGTGCCAGCAGCTGGACAGAAACCTCCTACGAGCAGTACTTC. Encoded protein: CASSWTETSYEQYF.

CDR3 amino acids: CAWSGLKLAGEVGGGELFF. The DNA for the CDR3 is TGTGCCTGGAGTGGACTGAAACTAGCGGGAGAGGTCGGAGGCGGGGAGCTGTTTTTT. The chain couples TRBV30 to TRBJ2-2, with 11 nucleotides matching TRBD2. The CDR3 sequence is 19 residues long. CDR1 GTSNPN and CDR2 SVGIG come from the germline V gene (reference sequence). V shed 1 base and J 7 bases; nucleotides not matched to a gene: 17.

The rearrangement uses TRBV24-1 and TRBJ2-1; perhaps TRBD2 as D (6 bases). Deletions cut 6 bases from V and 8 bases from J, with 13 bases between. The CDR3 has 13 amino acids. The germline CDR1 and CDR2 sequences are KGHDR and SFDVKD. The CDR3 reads CATSLGGEDEQFF. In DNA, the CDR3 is TGTGCCACCAGTCTCGGAGGGGAGGATGAGCAGTTCTTC.

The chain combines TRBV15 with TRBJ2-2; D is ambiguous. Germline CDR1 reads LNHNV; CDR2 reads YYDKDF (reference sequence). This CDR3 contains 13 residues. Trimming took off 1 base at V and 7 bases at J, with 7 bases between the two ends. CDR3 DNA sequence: TGTGCCACCAGCAGAGGTGGGCACGGGGAGCTGTTTTTT. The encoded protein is CATSRGGHGELFF.

CDR3 region: CASSPEGGGYEQYF. Written as DNA, the CDR3 is TGTGCCAGCAGCCCCGAGGGAGGGGGCTACGAGCAGTACTTC. The chain has TRBV4-2 and TRBJ2-7; tentative D call: TRBD2 (7 bases). The CDR3 is 14 amino acids. The germline V gene encodes CDR1 LGHNA and CDR2 YNFKEQ. Trimming removed 4 bases from V and 3 bases from J, with 13 bases in between.

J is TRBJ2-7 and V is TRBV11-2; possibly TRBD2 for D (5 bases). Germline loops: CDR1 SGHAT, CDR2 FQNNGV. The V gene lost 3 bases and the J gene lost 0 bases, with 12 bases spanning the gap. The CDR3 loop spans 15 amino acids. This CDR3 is CASSFLRASSYEQYF. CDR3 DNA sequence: TGTGCCAGCAGCTTTCTGCGGGCCTCCTCCTACGAGCAGTACTTC.

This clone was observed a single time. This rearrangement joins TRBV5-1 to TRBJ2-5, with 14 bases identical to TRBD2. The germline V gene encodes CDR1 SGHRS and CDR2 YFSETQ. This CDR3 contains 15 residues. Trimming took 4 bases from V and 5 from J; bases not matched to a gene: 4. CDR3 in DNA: TGCGCCAGCAGCGGGACTAGCGGGAGCGTGGAGACCCAGTACTTC. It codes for CASSGTSGSVETQYF.

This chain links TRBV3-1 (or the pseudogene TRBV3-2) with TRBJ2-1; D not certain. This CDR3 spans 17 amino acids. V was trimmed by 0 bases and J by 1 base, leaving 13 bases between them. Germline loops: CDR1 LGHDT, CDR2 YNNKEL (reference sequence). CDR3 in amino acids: CASSQELVSGSYNEQFF. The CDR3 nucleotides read TGTGCCAGCAGCCAAGAACTTGTTTCCGGGTCCTACAATGAGCAGTTCTTC.

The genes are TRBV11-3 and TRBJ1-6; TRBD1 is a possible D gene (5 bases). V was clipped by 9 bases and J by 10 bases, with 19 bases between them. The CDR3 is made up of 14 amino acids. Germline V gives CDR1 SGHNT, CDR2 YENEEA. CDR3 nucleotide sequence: TGTGCCAGTTTCCCGACAGCCAGAGAGTCACCCCTCCACTTT. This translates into CASFPTARESPLHF.

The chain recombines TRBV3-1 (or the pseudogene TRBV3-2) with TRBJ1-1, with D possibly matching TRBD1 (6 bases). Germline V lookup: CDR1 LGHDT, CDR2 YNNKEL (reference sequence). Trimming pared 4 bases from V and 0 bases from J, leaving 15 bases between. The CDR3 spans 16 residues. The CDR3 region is CASSPSSRGVNTEAFF. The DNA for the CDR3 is TGTGCCAGCAGCCCCTCCTCCAGGGGAGTGAACACTGAAGCTTTCTTT.

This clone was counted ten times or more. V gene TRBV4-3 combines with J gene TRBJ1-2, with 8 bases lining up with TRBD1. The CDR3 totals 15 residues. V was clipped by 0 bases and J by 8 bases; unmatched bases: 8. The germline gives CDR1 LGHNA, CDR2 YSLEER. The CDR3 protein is CASSQDRWTGIGYTF. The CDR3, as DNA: TGCGCCAGCAGCCAAGATCGGTGGACAGGGATAGGCTACACCTTC.

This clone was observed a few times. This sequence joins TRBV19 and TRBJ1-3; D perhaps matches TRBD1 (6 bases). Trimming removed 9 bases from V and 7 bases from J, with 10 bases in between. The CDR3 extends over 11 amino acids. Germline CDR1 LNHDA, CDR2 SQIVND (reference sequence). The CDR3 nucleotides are TGTGCCAGAGGGGGTGGGAACACCATATATTTT. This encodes CARGGGNTIYF.

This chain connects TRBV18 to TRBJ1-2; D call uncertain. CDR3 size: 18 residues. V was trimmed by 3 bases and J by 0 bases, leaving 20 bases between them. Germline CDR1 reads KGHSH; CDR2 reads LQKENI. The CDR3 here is CASSPAFRVRYSNYGYTF. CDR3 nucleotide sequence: TGTGCCAGCTCACCCGCCTTCCGAGTCCGCTATTCTAACTATGGCTACACCTTC.

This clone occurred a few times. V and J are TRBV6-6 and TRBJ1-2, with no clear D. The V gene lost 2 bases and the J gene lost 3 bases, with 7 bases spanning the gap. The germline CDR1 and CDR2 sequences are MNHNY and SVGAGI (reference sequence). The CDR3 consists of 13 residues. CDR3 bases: TGTGCCAGCAGTTACCGGCGGGACTATGGCTACACCTTC. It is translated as CASSYRRDYGYTF.

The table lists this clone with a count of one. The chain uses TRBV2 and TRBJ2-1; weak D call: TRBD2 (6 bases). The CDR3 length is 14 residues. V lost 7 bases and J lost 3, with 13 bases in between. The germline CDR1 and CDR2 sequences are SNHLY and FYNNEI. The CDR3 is CASTGSPNYNEQFF. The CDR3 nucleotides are TGTGCCAGCACCGGGAGTCCCAACTACAATGAGCAGTTCTTC.

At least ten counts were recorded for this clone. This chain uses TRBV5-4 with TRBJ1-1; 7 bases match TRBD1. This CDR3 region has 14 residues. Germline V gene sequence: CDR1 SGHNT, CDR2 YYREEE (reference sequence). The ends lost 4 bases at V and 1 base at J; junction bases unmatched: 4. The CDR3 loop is CASSPGQRNTEAFF. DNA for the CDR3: TGTGCCAGCAGCCCGGGACAGCGGAACACTGAAGCTTTCTTT.

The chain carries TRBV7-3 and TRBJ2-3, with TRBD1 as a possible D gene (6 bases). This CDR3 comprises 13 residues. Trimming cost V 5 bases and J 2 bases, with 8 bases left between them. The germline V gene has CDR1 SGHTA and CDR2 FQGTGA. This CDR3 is CASSPGVTDTQYF. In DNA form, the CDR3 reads TGTGCCAGCAGCCCAGGGGTCACAGATACGCAGTATTTT.

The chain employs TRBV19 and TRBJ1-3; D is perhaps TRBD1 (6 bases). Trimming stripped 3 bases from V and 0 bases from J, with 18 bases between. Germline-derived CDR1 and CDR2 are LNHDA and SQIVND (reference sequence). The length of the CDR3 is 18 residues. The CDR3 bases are TGTGCCAGTAGTATCCGGCGAGGACAGTTGCCCTCTGGAAACACCATATATTTT. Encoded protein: CASSIRRGQLPSGNTIYF.

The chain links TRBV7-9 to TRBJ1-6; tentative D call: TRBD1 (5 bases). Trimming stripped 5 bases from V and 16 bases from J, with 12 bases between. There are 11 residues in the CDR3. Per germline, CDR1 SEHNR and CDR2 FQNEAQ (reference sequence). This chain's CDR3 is CASSPREPLHF. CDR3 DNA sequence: TGTGCCAGCAGCCCCAGGGAACCTCTCCACTTT.

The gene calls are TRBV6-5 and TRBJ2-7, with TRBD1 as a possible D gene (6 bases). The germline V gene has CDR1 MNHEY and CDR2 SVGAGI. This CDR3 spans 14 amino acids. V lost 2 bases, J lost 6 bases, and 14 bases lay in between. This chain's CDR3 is CASSYRQGSLEQYF. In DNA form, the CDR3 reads TGTGCCAGCAGTTACAGGCAGGGGTCCCTCGAGCAGTACTTC.

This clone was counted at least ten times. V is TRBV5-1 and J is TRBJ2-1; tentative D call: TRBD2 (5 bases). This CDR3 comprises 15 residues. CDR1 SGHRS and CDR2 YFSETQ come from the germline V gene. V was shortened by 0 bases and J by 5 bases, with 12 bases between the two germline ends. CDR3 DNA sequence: TGCGCCAGCAGCTTGGCGGACTTCTTAAACAATGAGCAGTTCTTC. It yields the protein CASSLADFLNNEQFF.

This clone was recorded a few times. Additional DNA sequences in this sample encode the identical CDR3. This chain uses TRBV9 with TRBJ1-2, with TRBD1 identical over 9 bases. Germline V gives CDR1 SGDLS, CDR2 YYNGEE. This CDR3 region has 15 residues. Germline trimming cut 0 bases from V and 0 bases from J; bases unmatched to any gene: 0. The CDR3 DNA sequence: TGTGCCAGCAGCGTAGGGACAGGGGCTAACTATGGCTACACCTTC. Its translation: CASSVGTGANYGYTF.

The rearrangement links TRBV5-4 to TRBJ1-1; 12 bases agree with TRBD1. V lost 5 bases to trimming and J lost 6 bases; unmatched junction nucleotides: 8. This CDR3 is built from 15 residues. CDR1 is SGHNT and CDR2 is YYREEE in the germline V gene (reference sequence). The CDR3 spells CASSGTGGSAAEAFF. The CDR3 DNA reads TGTGCCAGCAGTGGGACAGGGGGCTCAGCGGCTGAAGCTTTCTTT. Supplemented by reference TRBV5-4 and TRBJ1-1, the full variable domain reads ETGVTQSPTHLIKTRGQQVTLRCSSQSGHNTVSWYQQALGQGPQFIFQYYREEENGRGNFPPRFSGLQFPNYSSELNVNALELDDSALYLCASSGTGGSAAEAFFGQGTRLTVV.